This T cell receptor beta chain was documented in a study of spatial heterogeneity in lung cancer. The CDR3 spans 13 residues. The V end lost 3 bases, the J end lost 6 bases, and 12 bases lay between the germline ends. Germline CDR1 reads DFQATT; CDR2 reads SNEGSKA (reference sequence). Each CDR3 protein gets one entry after TCRdb re-called the 5' RACE reads with MiXCR. The profile shows under 30,000 distinct CDR3 sequences, approximately 6% of them singletons. Specified time point: blood at routine non-recurrence follow-up after resection. Researchers sequenced whole RNA taken from tumor, nontumor lung or frozen PBMC without sorting.

The origin of this receptor is a male donor with early-stage non-small cell lung cancer. The source material was PBMCs, sampled at follow-up. The chain links TRBV20-1 to TRBJ2-1; tentatively, D is TRBD1 (6 bases). CDR3 in DNA: TGCAGTGCTAGCGCCGGGACAATCAATGAGCAGTTCTTC. Its translation: CSASAGTINEQFF.